The subject of this entry is one T cell receptor beta chain. This sample is drawn from a study of blood T cell repertoires in COVID-19. As for the study in general: Some COVID-19 samples were acute and others convalescent; all came from the United States, Italy and Spain.

As processed by the authors: Amplifying reference gene primers gave estimates of nucleated cell counts. Sequencing was performed with immunoSEQ multiplex PCR; in TCRdb, only in-frame clones are kept and a portion is missing. The DNA gave D and trimming, while V, J and clone size come from that table. The sample records under 200,000 clones, roughly 83% being singletons. V dropped 4 bases and J dropped 5 bases, with 17 bases sitting between them. Germline V CDR1 and CDR2: LGHDT, YNNKEL (reference sequence). The CDR3 has 15 residues. The chain employs TRBV3-1 (or the pseudogene TRBV3-2) and TRBJ1-1; weak D call: TRBD1 (5 bases). The origin of this receptor is a woman aged 40 to 50 with COVID-19, enrolled during active disease. The specimen sequenced was peripheral blood. The CDR3 protein is CASSPWGGEGTEAFF. CDR3 nucleotides: TGTGCCAGCAGCCCCTGGGGGGGAGAGGGGACTGAAGCTTTCTTT.